Each of the 5 T cell receptor beta chains below was sequenced from the same sample in a study of T-cell reconstitution after alpha-beta-depleted transplantation in children. The authors prepared the TCRbeta library with unique molecular identifiers. MiXCR, applied by TCRdb to the PCR reads, yields one record per CDR3 protein. The data contain about 980,000 distinct CDR3 sequences, roughly 29% of them singletons. Specimen: PBMCs, mostly from graft donor cells, collected 360 days after TCRalphabeta/CD19-depleted stem cell transplant. Receptors were obtained from a boy under two years old who had a stem cell transplant for SCID, so the T cells may come from the graft donor.

V and J are TRBV14 and TRBJ2-7; D uncertain. Germline assignment: CDR1 SGHDN and CDR2 FVKESK. There are 15 residues in the CDR3. Trimming took 0 bases from V and 0 from J, leaving 9 bases between them. The CDR3 here is CASSQEPASSYEQYF. The CDR3 bases are TGTGCCAGCAGCCAAGAGCCAGCCAGCTCCTACGAGCAGTACTTC.

J is TRBJ1-1 and V is TRBV6-2 or TRBV6-3; no reliable D call. The CDR3 sequence is 12 residues long. V lost 5 bases and J lost 2, with 6 bases in between. Germline-derived CDR1 and CDR2 are MNHEY and SVGEGT. The DNA of the CDR3 is TGTGCCAGCAGTCGGTCCAACACTGAAGCTTTCTTT. Encoded protein: CASSRSNTEAFF.

The chain recombines TRBV2 with TRBJ1-2; D is possibly TRBD1 (6 bases). CDR1 is SNHLY and CDR2 is FYNNEI in the germline V gene. The CDR3 has 14 residues. The CDR3 loop reads CALTGTFFNYGYTF. DNA for the CDR3: TGTGCGCTGACAGGAACCTTTTTTAACTATGGCTACACCTTC.

The CDR3 loop is CASSDLSGRSYEQYF. The CDR3 DNA follows: TGTGCCAGCAGTGATTTGTCCGGGCGCTCCTACGAGCAGTACTTC. The rearrangement uses TRBV6-1 and TRBJ2-7; the D is unclear. Trimming shortened V by 3 bases and J by 0 bases, and 12 bases separated the two germline ends. Germline loops: CDR1 MNHNS, CDR2 SASEGT. The length of the CDR3 is 15 residues.

This clonotype was observed a handful of times. The CDR3 here is CASRVNTGLSTGELFF. The CDR3 region has the DNA TGTGCCAGCAGAGTAAACACGGGATTGAGTACCGGGGAGCTGTTTTTT. This chain connects TRBV2 to TRBJ2-2, with a weak D call TRBD2 (5 bases). This CDR3 contains 16 residues. V lost 6 bases to trimming and J lost 5 bases, with 19 bases between them. Germline CDR1 reads SNHLY; CDR2 reads FYNNEI.